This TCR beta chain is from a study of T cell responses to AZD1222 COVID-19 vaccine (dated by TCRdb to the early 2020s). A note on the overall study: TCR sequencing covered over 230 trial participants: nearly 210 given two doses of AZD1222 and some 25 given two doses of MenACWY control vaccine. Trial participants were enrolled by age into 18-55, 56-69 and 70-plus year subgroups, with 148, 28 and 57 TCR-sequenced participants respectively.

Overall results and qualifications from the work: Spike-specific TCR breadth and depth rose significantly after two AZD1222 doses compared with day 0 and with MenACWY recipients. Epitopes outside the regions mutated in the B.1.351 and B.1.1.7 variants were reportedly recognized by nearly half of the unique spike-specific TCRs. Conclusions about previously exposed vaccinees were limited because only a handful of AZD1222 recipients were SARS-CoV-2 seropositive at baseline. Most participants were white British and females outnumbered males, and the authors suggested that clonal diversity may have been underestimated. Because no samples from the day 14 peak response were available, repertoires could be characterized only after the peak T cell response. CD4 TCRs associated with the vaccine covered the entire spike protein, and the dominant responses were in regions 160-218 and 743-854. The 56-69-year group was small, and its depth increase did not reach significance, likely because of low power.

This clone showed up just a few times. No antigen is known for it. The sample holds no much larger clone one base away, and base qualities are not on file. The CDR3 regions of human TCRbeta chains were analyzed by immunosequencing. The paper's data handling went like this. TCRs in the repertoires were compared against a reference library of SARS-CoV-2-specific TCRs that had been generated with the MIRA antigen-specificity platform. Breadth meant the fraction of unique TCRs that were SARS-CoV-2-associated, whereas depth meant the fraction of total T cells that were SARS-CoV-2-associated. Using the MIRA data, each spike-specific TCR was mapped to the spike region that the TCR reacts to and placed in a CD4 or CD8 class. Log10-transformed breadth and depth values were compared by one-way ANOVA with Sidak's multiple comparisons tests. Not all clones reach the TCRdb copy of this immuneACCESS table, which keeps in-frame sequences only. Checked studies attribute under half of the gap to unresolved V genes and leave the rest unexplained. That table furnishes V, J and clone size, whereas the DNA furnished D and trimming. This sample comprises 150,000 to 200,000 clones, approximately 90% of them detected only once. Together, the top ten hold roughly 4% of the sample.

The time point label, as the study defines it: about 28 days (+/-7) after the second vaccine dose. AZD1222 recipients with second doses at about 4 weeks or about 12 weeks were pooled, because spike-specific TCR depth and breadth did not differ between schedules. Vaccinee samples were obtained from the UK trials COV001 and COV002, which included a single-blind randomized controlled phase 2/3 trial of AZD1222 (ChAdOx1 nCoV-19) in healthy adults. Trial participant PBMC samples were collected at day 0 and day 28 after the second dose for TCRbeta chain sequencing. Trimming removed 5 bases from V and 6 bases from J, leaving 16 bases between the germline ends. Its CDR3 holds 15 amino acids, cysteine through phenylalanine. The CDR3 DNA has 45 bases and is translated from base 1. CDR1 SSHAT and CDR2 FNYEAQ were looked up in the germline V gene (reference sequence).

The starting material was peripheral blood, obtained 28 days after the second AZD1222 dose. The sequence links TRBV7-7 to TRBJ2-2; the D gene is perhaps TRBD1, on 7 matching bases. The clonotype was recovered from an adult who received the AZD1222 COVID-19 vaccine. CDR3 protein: CASSRQGGAAGELFF. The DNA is TGTGCCAGCAGCCGACAGGGCGGGGCCGCCGGGGAGCTGTTTTTT.